Shown below are 32 T cell receptor beta chains from a single sample sequenced in a study of blood T cell repertoires in COVID-19. The method was immunoSEQ multiplex PCR; TCRdb's version includes in-frame clones alone and lacks a portion of them. The data show some 130,000 clones, with approximately 88% seen just once and 10% held by the top ten. Sequenced: peripheral blood. The receptors were gathered from a man between 50 and 59 years old with acute or convalescent COVID-19.

As to this clone: At one boundary the junction diverges from the germline segment, which might be a read error. The chain uses TRBV7-7 and TRBJ2-1; 8 nucleotides agree with TRBD2. This CDR3 has 14 residues. Germline assignment: CDR1 SSHAT and CDR2 FNYEAQ (reference sequence). The CDR3 nucleotides are TGTGCTAGCAGCCCGGGGGGGGTGTACAATGAGCAGTTCTTC. It yields the protein CASSPGGVYNEQFF.

The rearrangement uses TRBV6-5 and TRBJ1-1; the D gene is possibly TRBD1 (5 bases). The CDR3 is 14 amino acids. CDR1 MNHEY and CDR2 SVGAGI come from the germline V gene. V was pared by 0 bases and J by 3 bases, with 8 bases between. The CDR3 coding sequence is TGTGCCAGCAGTTACTCGAAAGGGGACACTGAAGCTTTCTTT. Translating gives CASSYSKGDTEAFF.

As to this clone: Other DNA sequences of this sample code for an identical CDR3. The chain employs TRBV7-2 and TRBJ1-2; weak D call: TRBD1 (6 bases). The ends were cut back, 5 bases at V and 5 bases at J, with 18 bases in the middle. The CDR3 has 15 residues. Germline V CDR1 and CDR2: SGHTA, FQGNSA. The CDR3 protein is CASSLQGTFTYGYTF. The DNA of the CDR3 is TGTGCCAGCAGCCTACAGGGTACTTTTACATATGGCTACACCTTC.

This chain connects TRBV13 to TRBJ2-1; TRBD2 matches 9 bases. V trimming: 3 bases; J trimming: 1 base; junction bases outside the gene matches: 13. Per germline, CDR1 PRHDT and CDR2 FYEKMQ (reference sequence). The CDR3 spans 19 residues. CDR3 nucleotide sequence: TGTGCCAGCAGCTTGACACGCCAACGACTAGCGGATTCCTACAATGAGCAGTTCTTC. This sequence encodes CASSLTRQRLADSYNEQFF.

The chain is built from TRBV6-5 and TRBJ2-2, with a tentative D call TRBD2 (5 bases). Trimming took off 6 bases at V and 2 bases at J, with 10 bases between the two ends. The germline V gene encodes CDR1 MNHEY and CDR2 SVGAGI. This CDR3 comprises 14 residues. The CDR3 is CASRPSGNTGELFF. For the CDR3, the DNA is TGTGCCAGCAGGCCGAGCGGAAACACCGGGGAGCTGTTTTTT.

There are a few counts of this clone. The V call is TRBV5-1, the J call TRBJ1-6; D is uncertain. Germline V lookup: CDR1 SGHRS, CDR2 YFSETQ. The V end was cut by 0 bases, the J end by 9 bases, with 10 bases between. This CDR3 has 14 residues. The CDR3 DNA sequence: TGCGCCAGCAGCTTGGAATCCCAGGCTTCACCCCTCCACTTT. Its protein is CASSLESQASPLHF.

The gene calls are TRBV14 and TRBJ1-1, with D possibly TRBD1 on 5 matching bases. From germline, CDR1 is SGHDN and CDR2 FVKESK. The CDR3 covers 14 residues. The V and J ends lost 4 bases and 0 bases respectively, with 9 bases between them. The CDR3 sequence: CASSRQIMNTEAFF. The CDR3, as DNA: TGTGCCAGCAGCCGACAGATTATGAACACTGAAGCTTTCTTT.

The chain carries TRBV18 and TRBJ1-1; TRBD1 might be the D (6 bases). The ends were cut back, 3 bases at V and 5 bases at J, with 19 bases in the middle. Germline CDR1 reads KGHSH; CDR2 reads LQKENI. The CDR3 length is 16 residues. CDR3 in DNA: TGTGCCAGCTCACCTGGACAGCTCATACGAGGGACTGAAGCTTTCTTT. Its translation is CASSPGQLIRGTEAFF.

The CDR3 sequence is CASLVSAGEKWNTIYF. The CDR3 DNA is TGTGCCAGCCTAGTATCTGCAGGGGAGAAGTGGAACACCATATATTTT. The chain recombines TRBV6-6 with TRBJ1-3, with a weak D call TRBD1 (6 bases). Trimming shortened V by 8 bases and J by 7 bases, and 24 bases separated the two germline ends. CDR1 is MNHNY, CDR2 SVGAGI, per germline (reference sequence). This CDR3 spans 16 amino acids.

Note on this clone: The junction does not match germline at one end; this may be a read error. This chain connects TRBV6-1 to TRBJ1-5; the match to TRBD1 covers 8 bases. Germline V lookup: CDR1 MNHNS, CDR2 SASEGT. The CDR3 extends over 16 amino acids. The CDR3 protein is CASSEAPLAGGQPQHF. The CDR3 nucleotides read TGTGCCAGCAGCGAAGCGCCCTTGGCAGGGGGCCAGCCCCAGCATTTT.

This rearrangement joins TRBV7-9 to TRBJ1-4, with 8 bases identical to TRBD1. The CDR3 is made up of 14 amino acids. CDR1 and CDR2 from the germline V gene are SEHNR and FQNEAQ (reference sequence). The junction had 7 bases not matched to a gene; V was cut back by 5 bases and J by 8 bases. The chain's CDR3 is CASSLDRVGEKLFF. The CDR3 nucleotides read TGTGCCAGCAGCCTGGACAGGGTGGGGGAAAAACTGTTTTTT.

This clone was recorded once. V gene TRBV5-6 combines with J gene TRBJ1-3; D perhaps matches TRBD1 (5 bases). The CDR3 is made up of 15 amino acids. Trimming took 4 bases from V and 7 from J, leaving 18 bases between them. The germline CDR1 and CDR2 sequences are SGHDT and YYEEEE. CDR3 nucleotides: TGTGCCAGCAGCCCCGACAGAAGTGCGGTGAACACCATATATTTT. This sequence encodes CASSPDRSAVNTIYF.

The chain employs TRBV7-8 and TRBJ1-5; no clear D gene. Per the germline V gene, CDR1 is SGHVS and CDR2 is FQNEAQ. Trimming removed 5 bases at V and 4 bases at J, with 6 bases between. CDR3 length: 12 residues. The CDR3 DNA sequence: TGTGCCAGCAGCCCCGTGAATCAGCCCCAGCATTTT. This translates into CASSPVNQPQHF.

The chain carries TRBV4-1 and TRBJ2-7; possible D gene TRBD2, 6 bases. The germline V and J ends were trimmed by 3 bases and 0 bases, with 6 bases remaining between them. Germline assignment: CDR1 MGHRA and CDR2 YSYEKL. The CDR3 has 13 residues. The CDR3 DNA is TGCGCCAGCAGCCACGGGGGCTCCTACGAGCAGTACTTC. Its protein is CASSHGGSYEQYF.

The chain links TRBV5-4 to TRBJ2-3, with D maybe TRBD2 (5 bases). V lost 0 bases, J lost 1 base, and 12 bases lay in between. CDR3 length equals 16 residues. CDR1 and CDR2 from the germline V gene are SGHNT and YYREEE (reference sequence). The CDR3 loop reads CASSLVVWGGTDTQYF. CDR3 DNA: TGTGCCAGCAGCTTGGTGGTTTGGGGAGGCACAGATACGCAGTATTTT. Looking up the rest from reference TRBV5-4 and TRBJ2-3 gives the full variable domain: ETGVTQSPTHLIKTRGQQVTLRCSSQSGHNTVSWYQQALGQGPQFIFQYYREEENGRGNFPPRFSGLQFPNYSSELNVNALELDDSALYLCASSLVVWGGTDTQYFGPGTRLTVL.

CDR3 residues: CASSFERAGSANEKLFF. CDR3 nucleotides: TGCGCCAGCAGCTTTGAGCGGGCAGGCTCGGCTAATGAAAAACTGTTTTTT. The rearrangement uses TRBV5-1 and TRBJ1-4; D unclear. The CDR3 totals 17 residues. Germline CDR1 and CDR2: SGHRS and YFSETQ. Trimming removed 2 bases at V and 3 bases at J, with 17 bases between. Filled out from reference TRBV5-1 and TRBJ1-4, the complete variable domain reads KAGVTQTPRYLIKTRGQQVTLSCSPISGHRSVSWYQQTPGQGLQFLFEYFSETQRNKGNFPGRFSGRQFSNSRSEMNVSTLELGDSALYLCASSFERAGSANEKLFFGSGTQLSVL.

In regard to this clone: One end of the junction does not line up with germline, which may come from a read error. The V and J genes are TRBV18 and TRBJ1-5; possible D gene TRBD1, 6 bases. Germline CDR1 reads KGHSH; CDR2 reads LQKENI. This CDR3 is 13 amino acids long. The CDR3: CASSKDSSQPQHF. The CDR3 DNA reads as TGTGCCAGCTCTAAGGACAGCAGTCAGCCCCAGCATTTT.

This clone was found once. The V call is TRBV19, the J call TRBJ2-7, with 9 bases that match TRBD2. The V gene's germline CDR1 is LNHDA and CDR2 SQIVND (reference sequence). V gave up 8 bases and J gave up 2 bases; unmatched junction bases: 10. The CDR3 has 15 amino acids. CDR3 sequence: CASYPKREVPYEQYF. DNA of the CDR3: TGTGCCAGTTATCCTAAGCGGGAGGTACCCTACGAGCAGTACTTC.

CDR3 bases: TGTGCCAGCAGCCAACCTCATAGGGGGTTTGTGGAGGATTATGAAAAACTGTTTTTT. Its translation: CASSQPHRGFVEDYEKLFF. The V and J genes are TRBV3-1 (or the pseudogene TRBV3-2) and TRBJ1-4, with D possibly TRBD1 on 6 matching bases. The CDR3 spans 19 residues. CDR1 is LGHDT and CDR2 is YNNKEL in the germline V gene (reference sequence). Trimming removed 2 bases from V and 6 bases from J, with 25 bases in between.

The chain combines TRBV6-2 or TRBV6-3 with TRBJ2-7, with 10 bases identical to TRBD1. The CDR3 has 15 residues. Unmatched junction bases numbered 14, after V lost 6 bases and J lost 9 bases. Germline assignment: CDR1 MNHEY and CDR2 SVGEGT. CDR3 amino acids: CASRPRDRGIIGQYF. CDR3 sequence (DNA): TGTGCCAGCAGGCCTCGGGACAGGGGAATCATCGGGCAGTACTTC.

A single count supports this clone. The chain has TRBV5-6 and TRBJ2-3; TRBD2 aligns across 9 bases. The V gene's germline CDR1 is SGHDT and CDR2 YYEEEE. V lost 0 bases to trimming and J lost 3 bases; unmatched junction nucleotides: 2. The CDR3 runs 15 residues. In DNA form, the CDR3 reads TGTGCCAGCAGCTTGGGACTAGCGGTAACAGATACGCAGTATTTT. The encoded protein is CASSLGLAVTDTQYF.

V usage is TRBV7-2 and J usage is TRBJ1-2; no clear D gene. Between the trimmed V and J ends, which lost 5 bases and 3 bases, there was a span of 16 bases. Per the germline V gene, CDR1 is SGHTA and CDR2 is FQGNSA. The CDR3 has 15 amino acids. The CDR3 sequence: CASSGGEGEYYGYTF. The CDR3 coding sequence is TGTGCCAGCAGCGGCGGTGAGGGAGAGTACTATGGCTACACCTTC.

The genes are TRBV5-1 and TRBJ1-1, with TRBD1 identical over 9 bases. The V and J ends lost 4 bases and 4 bases, in that order; junction bases with no gene match: 5. CDR1 and CDR2 (germline): SGHRS, YFSETQ. This CDR3 is built from 14 residues. The CDR3 spells CASSQGQGSTEAFF. CDR3 sequence (DNA): TGCGCCAGCAGCCAGGGACAGGGCTCCACTGAAGCTTTCTTT. Filled out from reference TRBV5-1 and TRBJ1-1, the complete variable domain reads KAGVTQTPRYLIKTRGQQVTLSCSPISGHRSVSWYQQTPGQGLQFLFEYFSETQRNKGNFPGRFSGRQFSNSRSEMNVSTLELGDSALYLCASSQGQGSTEAFFGQGTRLTVV.

J is TRBJ1-4 and V is TRBV11-2; perhaps TRBD1 as D (5 bases). V lost 4 bases and J lost 7, with 16 bases in between. Germline loops: CDR1 SGHAT, CDR2 FQNNGV. This CDR3 spans 15 amino acids. CDR3 coding DNA: TGTGCCAGCAGCTCTTTAGGGGTGGTTGGTGAAAAACTGTTTTTT. This translates into CASSSLGVVGEKLFF.

This sequence joins TRBV7-2 and TRBJ2-7; 8 bases align to TRBD2. Germline loops: CDR1 SGHTA, CDR2 FQGNSA. V dropped 2 bases and J dropped 4; count of bases not matched to a gene: 13. There are 17 residues in the CDR3. The chain's CDR3 is CASSLYLRGVRGYEQYF. The CDR3 bases are TGTGCCAGCAGCTTATACTTGCGGGGGGTACGTGGGTACGAGCAGTACTTC.

The chain has TRBV5-1 and TRBJ2-3; TRBD2 aligns across 8 bases. The CDR3 sequence is 14 residues long. V dropped 3 bases and J dropped 4; count of bases not matched to a gene: 4. Germline CDR1 and CDR2: SGHRS and YFSETQ. In nucleotides, the CDR3 is TGCGCCAGCAGCTCACGGGGGGGCCCAGATACGCAGTATTTT. Translating it yields CASSSRGGPDTQYF.

The chain combines TRBV5-1 with TRBJ2-7; no reliable D call. V dropped 4 bases and J dropped 0 bases, with 14 bases sitting between them. Germline V gives CDR1 SGHRS, CDR2 YFSETQ. This CDR3 has 15 residues. DNA for the CDR3: TGCGCCAGCAGCCATGGGCTACCGATCTCCTACGAGCAGTACTTC. Translated, it gives CASSHGLPISYEQYF. Based on the CDR3 plus reference TRBV5-1 and TRBJ2-7, the full variable domain is KAGVTQTPRYLIKTRGQQVTLSCSPISGHRSVSWYQQTPGQGLQFLFEYFSETQRNKGNFPGRFSGRQFSNSRSEMNVSTLELGDSALYLCASSHGLPISYEQYFGPGTRLTVT.

The rearrangement joins TRBV5-1 to TRBJ2-1; D not resolved. The CDR3 spans 14 residues. Germline loops: CDR1 SGHRS, CDR2 YFSETQ. Trimming shortened V by 6 bases and J by 0 bases, and 10 bases separated the two germline ends. In DNA form, the CDR3 reads TGCGCCAGCAAAGTCTGGGCCTCCTACAATGAGCAGTTCTTC. It yields the protein CASKVWASYNEQFF.

This chain joins TRBV18 and TRBJ2-1; 7 bases agree with TRBD2. Trimming at V came to 3 bases and at J to 3 bases, leaving 5 bases not matched to a gene. The CDR3 has 15 amino acids. Per the germline V gene, CDR1 is KGHSH and CDR2 is LQKENI. The CDR3: CASSPTSAGYNEQFF. The CDR3 DNA reads as TGTGCCAGCTCACCTACTAGCGCTGGCTACAATGAGCAGTTCTTC.

The rearrangement joins TRBV5-1 to TRBJ1-1; maybe TRBD1 (5 bases). This CDR3 spans 15 amino acids. Trimming left V 4 bases short and J 5 bases short, with 18 bases between. The germline CDR1 and CDR2 sequences are SGHRS and YFSETQ. The CDR3 sequence: CASSPGAGGRTEAFF. CDR3 DNA sequence: TGCGCCAGCAGCCCCGGTGCCGGGGGTAGAACTGAAGCTTTCTTT.

In regard to this clone: At the DNA level, this CDR3 is encoded by other sequences in the same sample as well. The J gene is TRBJ1-1, the V gene TRBV18; D ambiguous. The CDR3 runs to 13 residues. Germline V gives CDR1 KGHSH, CDR2 LQKENI. V lost 2 bases to trimming and J lost 1 base, with 5 bases between them. DNA of the CDR3: TGTGCCAGCTCACCAGGGCGGAACACTGAAGCTTTCTTT. It codes for CASSPGRNTEAFF.

The chain carries TRBV18 and TRBJ1-1; 8 positions agree with TRBD1. The V segment lost 8 bases and the J segment 0 bases; nucleotides outside the gene matches: 2. Germline-derived CDR1 and CDR2 are KGHSH and LQKENI. The CDR3 extends over 13 amino acids. The CDR3: CASRQGMNTEAFF. DNA of the CDR3: TGTGCCAGCCGACAGGGGATGAACACTGAAGCTTTCTTT.